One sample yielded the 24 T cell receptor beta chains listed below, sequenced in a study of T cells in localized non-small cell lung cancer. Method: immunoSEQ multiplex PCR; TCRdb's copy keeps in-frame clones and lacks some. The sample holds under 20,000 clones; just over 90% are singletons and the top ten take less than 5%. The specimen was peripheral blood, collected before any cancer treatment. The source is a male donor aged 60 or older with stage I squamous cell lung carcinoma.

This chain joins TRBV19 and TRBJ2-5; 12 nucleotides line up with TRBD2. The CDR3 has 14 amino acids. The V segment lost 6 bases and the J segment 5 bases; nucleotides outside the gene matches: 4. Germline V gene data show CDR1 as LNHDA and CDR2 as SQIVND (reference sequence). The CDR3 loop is CASRTSGSVETQYF. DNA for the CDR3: TGTGCCAGTAGGACTAGCGGGAGTGTGGAGACCCAGTACTTC.

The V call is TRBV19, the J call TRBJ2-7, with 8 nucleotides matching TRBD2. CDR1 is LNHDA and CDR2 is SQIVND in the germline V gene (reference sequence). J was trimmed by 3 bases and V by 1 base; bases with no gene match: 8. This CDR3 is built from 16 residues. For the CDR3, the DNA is TGTGCCAGTAGTATAGTGGGAGGACTAGCCTTCTACGAGCAGTACTTC. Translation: CASSIVGGLAFYEQYF. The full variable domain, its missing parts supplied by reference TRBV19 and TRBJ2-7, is DGGITQSPKYLFRKEGQNVTLSCEQNLNHDAMYWYRQDPGQGLRLIYYSQIVNDFQKGDIAEGYSVSREKKESFPLTVTSAQKNPTAFYLCASSIVGGLAFYEQYFGPGTRLTVT.

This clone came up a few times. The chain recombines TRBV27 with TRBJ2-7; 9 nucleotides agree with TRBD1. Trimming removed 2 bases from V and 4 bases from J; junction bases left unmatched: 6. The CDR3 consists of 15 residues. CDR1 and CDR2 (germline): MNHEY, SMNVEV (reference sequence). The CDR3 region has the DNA TGTGCCAGCAGTTTAAAGCGGGACAGGGATTACGAGCAGTACTTC. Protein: CASSLKRDRDYEQYF.

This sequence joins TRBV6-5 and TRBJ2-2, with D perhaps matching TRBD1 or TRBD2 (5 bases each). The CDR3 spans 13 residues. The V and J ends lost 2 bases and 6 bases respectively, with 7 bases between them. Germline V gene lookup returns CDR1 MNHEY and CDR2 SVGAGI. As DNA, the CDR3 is TGTGCCAGCAGTTACCAGGGACCCGGGGAGCTGTTTTTT. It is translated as CASSYQGPGELFF.

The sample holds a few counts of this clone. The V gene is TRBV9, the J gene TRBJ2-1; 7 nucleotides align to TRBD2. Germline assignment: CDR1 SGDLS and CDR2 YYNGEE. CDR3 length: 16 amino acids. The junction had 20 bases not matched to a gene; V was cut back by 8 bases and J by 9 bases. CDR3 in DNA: TGTGCCAGGATCTCCCGCGGGAGAGTCCCAGGGTGTGAGCAGTTCTTC. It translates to CARISRGRVPGCEQFF.

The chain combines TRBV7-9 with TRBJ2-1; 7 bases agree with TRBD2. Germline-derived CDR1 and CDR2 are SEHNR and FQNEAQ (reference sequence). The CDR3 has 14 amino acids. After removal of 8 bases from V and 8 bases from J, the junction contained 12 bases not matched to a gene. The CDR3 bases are TGTGCCAGCTCGATAGCGGGTGGGAGAGATGAGCAGTTCTTC. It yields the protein CASSIAGGRDEQFF.

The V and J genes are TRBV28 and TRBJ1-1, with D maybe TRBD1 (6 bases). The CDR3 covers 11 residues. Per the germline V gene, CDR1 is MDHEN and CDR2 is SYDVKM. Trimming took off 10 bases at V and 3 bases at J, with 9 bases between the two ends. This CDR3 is CAIKGDTEAFF. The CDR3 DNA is TGTGCCATCAAGGGGGACACTGAAGCTTTCTTT.

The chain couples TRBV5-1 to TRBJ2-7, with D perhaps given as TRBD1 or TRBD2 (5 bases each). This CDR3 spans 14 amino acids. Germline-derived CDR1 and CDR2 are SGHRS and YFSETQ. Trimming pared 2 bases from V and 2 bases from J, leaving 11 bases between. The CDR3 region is CASSFYEGTYEQYF. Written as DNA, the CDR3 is TGCGCCAGCAGCTTTTACGAGGGGACCTACGAGCAGTACTTC.

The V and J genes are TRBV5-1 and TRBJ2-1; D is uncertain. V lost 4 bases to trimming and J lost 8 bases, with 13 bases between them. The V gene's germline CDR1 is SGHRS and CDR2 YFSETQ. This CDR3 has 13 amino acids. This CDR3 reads CASSLDPTDEQFF. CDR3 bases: TGCGCCAGCAGCCTCGACCCTACTGATGAGCAGTTCTTC.

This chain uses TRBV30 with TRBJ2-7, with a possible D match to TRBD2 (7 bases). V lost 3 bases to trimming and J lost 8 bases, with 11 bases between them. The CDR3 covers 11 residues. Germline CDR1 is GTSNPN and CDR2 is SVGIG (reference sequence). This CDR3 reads CAWSWGGQQYF. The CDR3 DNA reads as TGTGCCTGGAGCTGGGGGGGGCAGCAGTACTTC.

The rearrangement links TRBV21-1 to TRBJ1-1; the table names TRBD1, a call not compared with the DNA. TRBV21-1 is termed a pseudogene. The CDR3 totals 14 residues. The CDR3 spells CASSIGRQNTEAFF. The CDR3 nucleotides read TGTGCCAGCAGCATTGGAAGACAGAACACTGAAGCTTTCTTT.

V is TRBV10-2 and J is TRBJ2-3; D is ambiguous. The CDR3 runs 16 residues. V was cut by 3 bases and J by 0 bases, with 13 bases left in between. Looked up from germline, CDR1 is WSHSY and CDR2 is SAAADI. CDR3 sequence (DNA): TGCGCCAGCAGTGACGACCCGACGAAAAGCACAGATACGCAGTATTTT. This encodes CASSDDPTKSTDTQYF.

The CDR3 DNA reads as TGTGCCAGCAGCCCCCTGACGGGGGTTAGTGAAAAACTGTTTTTT. Its translation: CASSPLTGVSEKLFF. The V gene is TRBV7-9, the J gene TRBJ1-4; D is possibly TRBD1 (5 bases). V was trimmed by 5 bases and J by 7 bases, leaving 17 bases between them. The CDR3 is 15 amino acids. Germline loops: CDR1 SEHNR, CDR2 FQNEAQ (reference sequence).

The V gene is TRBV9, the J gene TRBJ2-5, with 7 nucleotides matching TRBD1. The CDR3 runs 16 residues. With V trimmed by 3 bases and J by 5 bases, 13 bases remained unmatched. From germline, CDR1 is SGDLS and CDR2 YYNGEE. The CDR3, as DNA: TGTGCCAGCAGCGCGGGGAGACAGGGTATACGCGAGACCCAGTACTTC. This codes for CASSAGRQGIRETQYF.

The CDR3 loop reads CSVETGTTEAFF. The CDR3 DNA sequence: TGCAGCGTTGAGACAGGGACCACTGAAGCTTTCTTT. This chain joins TRBV29-1 and TRBJ1-1; 7 bases line up with TRBD1. CDR3 length: 12 residues. Germline CDR1 is SQVTM and CDR2 is ANQGSEA. Germline trimming cut 3 bases from V and 4 bases from J; bases unmatched to any gene: 2.

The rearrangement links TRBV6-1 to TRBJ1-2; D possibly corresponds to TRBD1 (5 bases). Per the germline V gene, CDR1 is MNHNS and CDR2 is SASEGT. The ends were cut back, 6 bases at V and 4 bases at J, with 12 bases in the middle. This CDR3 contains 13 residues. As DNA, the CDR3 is TGTGCCAGCAGAACCGGGACGGTCTATGGCTACACCTTC. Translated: CASRTGTVYGYTF.

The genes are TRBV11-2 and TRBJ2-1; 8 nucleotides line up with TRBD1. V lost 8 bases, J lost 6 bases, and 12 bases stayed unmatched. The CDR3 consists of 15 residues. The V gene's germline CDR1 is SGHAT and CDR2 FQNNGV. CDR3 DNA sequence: TGTGCCAGCGGAAAAATCGGACAGGGCCGCAATGAGCAGTTCTTC. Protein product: CASGKIGQGRNEQFF.

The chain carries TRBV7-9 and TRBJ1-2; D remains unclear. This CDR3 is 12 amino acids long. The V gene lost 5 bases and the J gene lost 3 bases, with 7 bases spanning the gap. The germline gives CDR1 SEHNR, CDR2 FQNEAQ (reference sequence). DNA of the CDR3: TGTGCCAGCAGCCCGGAAGACTATGGCTACACCTTC. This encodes CASSPEDYGYTF. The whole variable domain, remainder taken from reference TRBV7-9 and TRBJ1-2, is DTGVSQNPRHKITKRGQNVTFRCDPISEHNRLYWYRQTLGQGPEFLTYFQNEAQLEKSRLLSDRFSAERPKGSFSTLEIQRTEQGDSAMYLCASSPEDYGYTFGSGTRLTVV.

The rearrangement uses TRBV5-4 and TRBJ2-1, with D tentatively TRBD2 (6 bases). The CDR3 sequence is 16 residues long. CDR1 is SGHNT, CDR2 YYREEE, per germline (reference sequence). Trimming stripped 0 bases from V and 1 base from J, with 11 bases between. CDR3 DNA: TGTGCCAGCAGCTTGGATGCAGGAGGGTCCTACAATGAGCAGTTCTTC. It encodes CASSLDAGGSYNEQFF. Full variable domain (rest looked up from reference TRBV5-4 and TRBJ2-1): ETGVTQSPTHLIKTRGQQVTLRCSSQSGHNTVSWYQQALGQGPQFIFQYYREEENGRGNFPPRFSGLQFPNYSSELNVNALELDDSALYLCASSLDAGGSYNEQFFGPGTRLTVL.

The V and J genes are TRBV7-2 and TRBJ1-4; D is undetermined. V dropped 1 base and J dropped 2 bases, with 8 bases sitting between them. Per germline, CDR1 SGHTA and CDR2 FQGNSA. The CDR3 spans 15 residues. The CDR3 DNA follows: TGTGCCAGCAGCTTAGATCCAGTCACTAATGAAAAACTGTTTTTT. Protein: CASSLDPVTNEKLFF.

The CDR3 reads CASSLFSSSNTGELFF. In nucleotides, the CDR3 is TGTGCCAGCAGCTTATTTTCCAGCTCGAACACCGGGGAGCTGTTTTTT. V gene TRBV7-2 combines with J gene TRBJ2-2; D remains unclear. Trimming pared 2 bases from V and 0 bases from J, leaving 10 bases between. Germline V gene sequence: CDR1 SGHTA, CDR2 FQGNSA. The CDR3 is 16 residues long. Supplemented by reference TRBV7-2 and TRBJ2-2, the full variable domain reads GAGVSQSPSNKVTEKGKDVELRCDPISGHTALYWYRQSLGQGLEFLIYFQGNSAPDKSGLPSDRFSAERTGGSVSTLTIQRTQQEDSAVYLCASSLFSSSNTGELFFGEGSRLTVL.

The CDR3 loop reads CASGHERAGQSRANVLTF. The CDR3 region has the DNA TGTGCTAGTGGTCATGAACGTGCAGGACAAAGTCGGGCCAACGTCCTGACTTTC. The rearrangement joins TRBV12-5 to TRBJ2-6; D might be TRBD1 (5 bases). V was clipped by 5 bases and J by 5 bases, with 22 bases between them. The length of the CDR3 is 18 residues. Looked up from germline, CDR1 is LGHNT and CDR2 is FRNRAP.

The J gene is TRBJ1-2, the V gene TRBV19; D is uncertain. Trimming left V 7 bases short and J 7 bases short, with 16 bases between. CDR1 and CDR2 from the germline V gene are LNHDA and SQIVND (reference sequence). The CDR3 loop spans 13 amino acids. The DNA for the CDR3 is TGTGCCAGTAAAAAGGCAGAGTCGGCTGGCTACACCTTC. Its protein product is CASKKAESAGYTF.

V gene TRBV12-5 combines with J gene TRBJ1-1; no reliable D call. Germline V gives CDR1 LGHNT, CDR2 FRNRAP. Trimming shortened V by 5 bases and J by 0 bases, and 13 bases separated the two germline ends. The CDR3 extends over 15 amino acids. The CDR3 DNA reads TGTGCTAGTGGTCCACCGAGGGTTATGAACACTGAAGCTTTCTTT. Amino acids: CASGPPRVMNTEAFF.